These 4 T cell receptor beta chains originate from one sample sequenced in a study of OX40 agonist ivuxolimab in advanced cancers. Clones were sequenced by immunoSEQ multiplex PCR, and TCRdb holds only the in-frame ones, with some missing. The sample lists around 68,000 clones, about 85% occurring once. The sample was CD4+ or CD8+ T cells sorted from blood, taken in a trial of the OX40 agonist ivuxolimab. The receptors were gathered from an adult with an advanced solid tumor such as melanoma, head and neck, liver or kidney cancer.

The V and J genes are TRBV5-3 and TRBJ2-7, with D hard to call. TRBV5-3 is noted as an ORF with a role that remains uncertain. The CDR3 has 16 residues. Trimming removed 7 bases from V and 2 bases from J, with 22 bases in between. Here the CDR3 DNA reads TGTGCCAGAGCCTCCCCTCAGAGTATAAAGACCTACGAGCAGTACTTC. It yields the protein CARASPQSIKTYEQYF.

The V and J genes are TRBV6-5 and TRBJ1-2; tentatively, D is TRBD1 (5 bases). V lost 2 bases to trimming and J lost 8 bases, with 12 bases between them. The CDR3 is 13 residues long. Germline V CDR1 and CDR2: MNHEY, SVGAGI. The CDR3 region has the DNA TGTGCCAGCAGTTACGGGTCGAGGGGAGGCTACACCTTC. It is translated as CASSYGSRGGYTF.

The V call is TRBV5-1, the J call TRBJ2-1, with no clear D. Germline values: CDR1 SGHRS, CDR2 YFSETQ. The V gene lost 0 bases and the J gene lost 7 bases, with 14 bases spanning the gap. This CDR3 region has 15 residues. CDR3 loop: CASSLDGEVWNEQFF. The DNA of the CDR3 is TGCGCCAGCAGCTTGGATGGCGAGGTCTGGAATGAGCAGTTCTTC.

This sequence joins TRBV19 and TRBJ1-5, with 9 bases identical to TRBD1. Per germline, CDR1 LNHDA and CDR2 SQIVND (reference sequence). The CDR3 spans 16 residues. V trimming: 5 bases; J trimming: 7 bases; junction bases outside the gene matches: 12. CDR3 DNA sequence: TGTGCCAGTAGTTTCGATTCCGGGACAGGGAGACAGCCCCAGCATTTT. Protein sequence: CASSFDSGTGRQPQHF.